This T cell receptor beta chain was sequenced during a study of CD8+CD57+ T cells in acquired aplastic anemia. At the level of the study: DNA recovered from sorted CD4+ and CD8+ cells had a mean of about 3.5 ug. Researchers reported that healthy donors averaged approximately 9.8 million reads for CD4+ cells. General study results and limits: Patients and controls shared just under 30 CD8+ CDR3 sequences.

Trimming cost V 5 bases and J 6 bases; bases outside gene matches: 6. The CDR3 is 14 residues long. Germline-derived CDR1 and CDR2 are SGHAT and FQNNGV. In its sample, this clonotype was seen many times. Antigen unknown. According to the study, genomic DNA was the template for TCR beta VDJ and CDR3 profiling. TCRdb analysed the reads with MiXCR anew, one entry per CDR3 protein. The profile shows 150,000 to 200,000 distinct CDR3 sequences, under 55% of them singletons. Material for sequencing was sorted CD4+, CD8+, or CD8+CD57+ T cells (not recorded which) from PBMCs. This chain joins TRBV11-2 and TRBJ2-1; 8 bases match TRBD2. The source is a human donor in good health. DNA for the CDR3: TGTGCCAGCAGCGCCCTACTAGCGGCCAATGAGCAGTTCTTC. This codes for CASSALLAANEQFF.